These 26 T cell receptor beta chains originate from one sample sequenced in a study of shared clonotypes between healthy human individuals. Naive CD8 cells lacked CD45RO, underwent positive selection for CCR7 and left out terminally differentiated effector memory CD45RA+ cells. Repertoires were generated with immunoSEQ multiplex PCR, while TCRdb's copy carries only in-frame clones and drops some. The data hold some 2 million clones, with around 96% observed a single time. Specimen: naive CD8+ T cells sorted from blood. The receptors were gathered from a man between 18 and 29 years old in good health.

J is TRBJ2-1 and V is TRBV7-9; the D gene is possibly TRBD2 (5 bases). The CDR3 covers 15 residues. V lost 7 bases to trimming and J lost 0 bases, with 13 bases between them. Germline V gene data show CDR1 as SEHNR and CDR2 as FQNEAQ (reference sequence). The CDR3 nucleotides are TGTGCCAGCAATCGGGGTGAGAGCTCCTACAATGAGCAGTTCTTC. Its translation: CASNRGESSYNEQFF.

The rearrangement links TRBV13 to TRBJ1-1; TRBD1 might be the D (6 bases). Germline V gives CDR1 PRHDT, CDR2 FYEKMQ (reference sequence). V lost 5 bases, J lost 1 base, and 11 bases lay in between. The CDR3 extends over 14 amino acids. CDR3 nucleotides: TGTGCCAGCAGCATTCAGACAGGGAACACTGAAGCTTTCTTT. Protein sequence: CASSIQTGNTEAFF.

This chain uses TRBV7-9 with TRBJ2-3, with 8 nucleotides matching TRBD1. The CDR3 has 16 amino acids. J was trimmed by 0 bases and V by 6 bases; bases with no gene match: 8. From germline, CDR1 is SEHNR and CDR2 FQNEAQ (reference sequence). The CDR3 DNA is TGTGCCAGCAGTTTTCGTCAGGGGGCTAGCACAGATACGCAGTATTTT. Its protein is CASSFRQGASTDTQYF. Complete variable domain (other parts from reference TRBV7-9 and TRBJ2-3): DTGVSQNPRHKITKRGQNVTFRCDPISEHNRLYWYRQTLGQGPEFLTYFQNEAQLEKSRLLSDRFSAERPKGSFSTLEIQRTEQGDSAMYLCASSFRQGASTDTQYFGPGTRLTVL.

The genes are TRBV6-5 and TRBJ2-3; no clear D. The CDR3 is made up of 13 amino acids. The germline gives CDR1 MNHEY, CDR2 SVGAGI. Trimming stripped 6 bases from V and 7 bases from J, with 14 bases between. CDR3 amino acids: CASRSQQSNTQYF. The CDR3 nucleotides are TGTGCCAGCAGAAGCCAACAGAGCAATACGCAGTATTTT.

This chain connects TRBV13 to TRBJ1-2; TRBD1 might be the D (6 bases). Germline CDR1 PRHDT, CDR2 FYEKMQ (reference sequence). The ends were cut back, 5 bases at V and 6 bases at J, with 16 bases in the middle. This CDR3 contains 14 residues. The CDR3 DNA reads as TGTGCCAGCAGCCGTTACCGGGGGGCGGATGGCTACACCTTC. Its translation is CASSRYRGADGYTF.

The J gene is TRBJ2-1, the V gene TRBV10-1; D is undetermined. This CDR3 has 14 residues. The V gene lost 2 bases and the J gene lost 7 bases, with 12 bases spanning the gap. Germline-derived CDR1 and CDR2 are WNHNN and SYGVQD (reference sequence). In nucleotides, the CDR3 is TGCGCCAGCAGTGAGCCCGGCCGGACGAATGAGCAGTTCTTC. Protein: CASSEPGRTNEQFF.

This clone was observed once. The rearrangement uses TRBV10-2 and TRBJ2-2; a weak D match, TRBD2 (6 bases). Trimming shortened V by 3 bases and J by 6 bases, and 8 bases separated the two germline ends. Per germline, CDR1 WSHSY and CDR2 SAAADI. The CDR3 has 13 residues. This CDR3 is CASSESGAGELFF. The CDR3 coding sequence is TGCGCCAGCAGTGAATCGGGGGCCGGGGAGCTGTTTTTT.

The chain recombines TRBV6-4 with TRBJ2-7; 9 positions agree with TRBD2. The germline gives CDR1 MRHNA, CDR2 SNTAGT. Unmatched junction bases numbered 17, after V lost 5 bases and J lost 3 bases. CDR3 size: 18 residues. CDR3 nucleotides: TGTGCCAGCAGTATGAGTATAGGGACTAGCAGTTGGGTCTACGAGCAGTACTTC. Protein product: CASSMSIGTSSWVYEQYF.

This clone was seen a single time. This chain joins TRBV5-6 and TRBJ1-3, with a weak D call TRBD1 (6 bases). This CDR3 spans 16 amino acids. The V gene's germline CDR1 is SGHDT and CDR2 YYEEEE. Trimming cost V 0 bases and J 0 bases, with 10 bases left between them. CDR3 sequence (DNA): TGTGCCAGCAGCTTGGGGCAACAGGGCTCTGGAAACACCATATATTTT. Protein sequence: CASSLGQQGSGNTIYF.

This chain uses TRBV2 with TRBJ2-7, with 9 nucleotides matching TRBD1. Losses at the gene ends were 2 bases for V and 3 bases for J; bases not matched to a gene: 8. Germline V gene lookup returns CDR1 SNHLY and CDR2 FYNNEI. This CDR3 has 16 residues. This CDR3 is CASSEIGLGQGYEQYF. The CDR3 coding sequence is TGTGCCAGCAGTGAAATTGGTTTGGGACAGGGCTACGAGCAGTACTTC.

Details on this clone: Different DNA sequences within this sample yield the same CDR3. V and J are TRBV28 and TRBJ2-7; the D gene is possibly TRBD1 (5 bases). This CDR3 contains 13 residues. V dropped 2 bases and J dropped 5 bases, with 10 bases sitting between them. CDR1 and CDR2 from the germline V gene are MDHEN and SYDVKM. CDR3 bases: TGTGCCAGCAGTTTAGGTGAAGGGGACGAGCAGTACTTC. This translates into CASSLGEGDEQYF.

The chain has TRBV11-2 and TRBJ2-7; D gene ambiguous. The V end lost 5 bases, the J end lost 2 bases, and 13 bases lay between the germline ends. This CDR3 is built from 14 residues. Germline lookup yields CDR1 SGHAT and CDR2 FQNNGV. CDR3 amino acids: CASSPREAPYEQYF. CDR3 DNA: TGTGCCAGCAGCCCCCGTGAGGCTCCCTACGAGCAGTACTTC. The complete variable domain, with remaining parts taken from reference TRBV11-2 and TRBJ2-7, reads EAGVAQSPRYKIIEKRQSVAFWCNPISGHATLYWYQQILGQGPKLLIQFQNNGVVDDSQLPKDRFSAERLKGVDSTLKIQPAKLEDSAVYLCASSPREAPYEQYFGPGTRLTVT.

CDR3 sequence (DNA): TGTGCCAGCAGTTTTGGCGGGGGGGCCGATGAGCAGTTCTTC. Its translation: CASSFGGGADEQFF. The chain couples TRBV27 to TRBJ2-1, with 9 bases matching TRBD2. The CDR3 sequence is 14 residues long. Germline V lookup: CDR1 MNHEY, CDR2 SMNVEV (reference sequence). Trimming at V came to 3 bases and at J to 8 bases, leaving 5 bases not matched to a gene.

Of note for this clone: The sample has other DNA sequences that encode this CDR3 too. V gene TRBV28 combines with J gene TRBJ2-1, with D unclear. Per the germline V gene, CDR1 is MDHEN and CDR2 is SYDVKM. The V end lost 3 bases, the J end lost 5 bases, and 5 bases lay between the germline ends. This CDR3 spans 12 amino acids. The CDR3 loop is CASSFGDNEQFF. CDR3 coding DNA: TGTGCCAGCAGTTTTGGAGACAATGAGCAGTTCTTC.

A note on this clone: Other DNA sequences within the sample encode an identical CDR3. This sequence joins TRBV6-6 and TRBJ1-1, with D unresolved. The CDR3 covers 13 residues. The V gene lost 2 bases and the J gene lost 2 bases, with 6 bases spanning the gap. CDR1 is MNHNY, CDR2 SVGAGI, per germline (reference sequence). The CDR3 region has the DNA TGTGCCAGCAGTTACCCCGGTAACACTGAAGCTTTCTTT. This translates into CASSYPGNTEAFF.

This chain links TRBV19 with TRBJ2-7, with no clear D. The V and J ends lost 5 bases and 6 bases respectively, with 17 bases between them. The CDR3 has 14 amino acids. Germline V gene data show CDR1 as LNHDA and CDR2 as SQIVND (reference sequence). The chain's CDR3 is CASSPRTDLGEQYF. The CDR3 DNA follows: TGTGCCAGTAGTCCTCGGACGGATTTGGGCGAGCAGTACTTC.

This clone was seen a few times. This CDR3 is also generated by other DNA sequences in the sample. The chain links TRBV7-9 to TRBJ1-2; D uncertain. The CDR3 extends over 12 amino acids. The germline V gene has CDR1 SEHNR and CDR2 FQNEAQ (reference sequence). V dropped 1 base and J dropped 4 bases, with 4 bases sitting between them. In nucleotides, the CDR3 is TGTGCCAGCAGCTTAGGAATCTATGGCTACACCTTC. Residues: CASSLGIYGYTF.

The chain links TRBV13 to TRBJ2-7; D is perhaps TRBD1 (6 bases). Germline V gives CDR1 PRHDT, CDR2 FYEKMQ (reference sequence). This CDR3 region has 17 residues. V lost 2 bases, J lost 4 bases, and 21 bases lay in between. CDR3 sequence: CASSLSERGFNSYEQYF. The DNA for the CDR3 is TGTGCCAGCAGCTTATCGGAGAGGGGGTTCAATTCGTACGAGCAGTACTTC. Based on the CDR3 plus reference TRBV13 and TRBJ2-7, the full variable domain is AAGVIQSPRHLIKEKRETATLKCYPIPRHDTVYWYQQGPGQDPQFLISFYEKMQSDKGSIPDRFSAQQFSDYHSELNMSSLELGDSALYFCASSLSERGFNSYEQYFGPGTRLTVT.

The table lists this clone with a few counts. The chain joins TRBV4-1 to TRBJ1-2; D is undetermined. V was cut by 4 bases and J by 8 bases, with 20 bases left in between. CDR3 length: 15 amino acids. Germline CDR1 is MGHRA and CDR2 is YSYEKL. This CDR3 reads CASSLPLGDWEGYTF. The CDR3 region has the DNA TGCGCCAGCAGCCTGCCTTTGGGAGACTGGGAGGGCTACACCTTC.

CDR3 coding DNA: TGTGCCACCAGCAGAGGGTCAACAGGTAGCTCCTACGAGCAGTACTTC. This sequence encodes CATSRGSTGSSYEQYF. The chain carries TRBV15 and TRBJ2-7; the D gene is possibly TRBD1 (5 bases). Germline values: CDR1 LNHNV, CDR2 YYDKDF (reference sequence). Trimming stripped 1 base from V and 0 bases from J, with 13 bases between. The CDR3 spans 16 residues.

The chain carries TRBV7-2 and TRBJ1-1; tentative D call: TRBD1 (5 bases). The CDR3 totals 15 residues. Trimming shortened V by 1 base and J by 4 bases, and 13 bases separated the two germline ends. Germline V gene data show CDR1 as SGHTA and CDR2 as FQGNSA. CDR3 nucleotides: TGTGCCAGCAGCTTAGGGCGGGGGTCTCCCACTGAAGCTTTCTTT. Translated, it gives CASSLGRGSPTEAFF. Full variable domain (outside the CDR3, taken from reference TRBV7-2 and TRBJ1-1): GAGVSQSPSNKVTEKGKDVELRCDPISGHTALYWYRQSLGQGLEFLIYFQGNSAPDKSGLPSDRFSAERTGGSVSTLTIQRTQQEDSAVYLCASSLGRGSPTEAFFGQGTRLTVV.

As for this clone: This specimen includes other DNA sequences encoding the same CDR3. The chain uses TRBV11-2 and TRBJ2-7, with 9 bases fitting TRBD1. The CDR3 has 14 amino acids. Germline V gene sequence: CDR1 SGHAT, CDR2 FQNNGV. V lost 3 bases and J lost 1; bases outside the gene matches: 1. CDR3 sequence reads: CASSFGTGSYEQYF. In DNA, the CDR3 is TGTGCCAGCAGCTTCGGGACAGGGTCCTACGAGCAGTACTTC.

V gene TRBV7-6 combines with J gene TRBJ2-1; 9 bases agree with TRBD2. From germline, CDR1 is SGHVS and CDR2 FNYEAQ. The CDR3 totals 18 residues. The trim removed 3 bases at V and 1 base at J, leaving 10 bases unmatched. The CDR3 sequence: CASSLVPAGGGSYNEQFF. The CDR3 bases are TGTGCCAGCAGCTTGGTCCCAGCGGGGGGTGGTTCCTACAATGAGCAGTTCTTC.

The chain is built from TRBV5-1 and TRBJ1-1; D remains ambiguous. Per germline, CDR1 SGHRS and CDR2 YFSETQ. V was clipped by 0 bases and J by 2 bases, with 14 bases between them. The CDR3 runs to 16 residues. The CDR3 region has the DNA TGCGCCAGCAGCTTGGGCCGGAACGCATCCAACACTGAAGCTTTCTTT. It encodes CASSLGRNASNTEAFF.

The V gene is TRBV5-6, the J gene TRBJ2-3; TRBD1 matches 10 bases. CDR3 length equals 15 residues. In germline, CDR1 is SGHDT, CDR2 YYEEEE. Trimming at V came to 4 bases and at J to 3 bases, leaving 5 bases not matched to a gene. The CDR3 loop is CASSPTGGRTDTQYF. CDR3 nucleotides: TGTGCCAGCAGCCCGACAGGGGGCCGGACAGATACGCAGTATTTT.

V usage is TRBV27 and J usage is TRBJ2-2; 12 bases map to TRBD2. The V and J ends lost 4 bases and 4 bases, in that order; junction bases with no gene match: 10. Germline V gene lookup returns CDR1 MNHEY and CDR2 SMNVEV (reference sequence). This CDR3 is built from 18 residues. Here the CDR3 reads CASSSQLAGGGGTGELFF. The CDR3 nucleotides read TGTGCCAGCAGTTCGCAACTAGCGGGAGGAGGGGGCACCGGGGAGCTGTTTTTT.